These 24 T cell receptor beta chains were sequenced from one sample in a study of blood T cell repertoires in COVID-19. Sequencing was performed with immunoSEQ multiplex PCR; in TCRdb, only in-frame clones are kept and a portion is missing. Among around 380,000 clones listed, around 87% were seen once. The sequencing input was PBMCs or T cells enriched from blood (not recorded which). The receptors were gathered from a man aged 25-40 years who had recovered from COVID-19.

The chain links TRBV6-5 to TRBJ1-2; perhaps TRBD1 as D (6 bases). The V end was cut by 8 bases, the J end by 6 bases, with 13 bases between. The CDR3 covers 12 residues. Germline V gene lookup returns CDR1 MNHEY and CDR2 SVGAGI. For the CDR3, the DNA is TGTGCCAGCGCACAGGGTCGCGATGGCTACACCTTC. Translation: CASAQGRDGYTF.

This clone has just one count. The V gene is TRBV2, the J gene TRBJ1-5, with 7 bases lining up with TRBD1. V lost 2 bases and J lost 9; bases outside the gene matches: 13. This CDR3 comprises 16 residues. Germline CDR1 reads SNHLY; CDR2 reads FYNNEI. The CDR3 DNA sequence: TGTGCCAGCAGTGAAAGTCAACCCACCCAGGGGGGGCCCCAGCATTTT. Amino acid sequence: CASSESQPTQGGPQHF.

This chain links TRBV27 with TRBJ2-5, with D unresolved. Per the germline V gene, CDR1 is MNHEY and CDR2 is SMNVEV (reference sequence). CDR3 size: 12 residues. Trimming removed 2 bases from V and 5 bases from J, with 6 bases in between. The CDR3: CASSLPGETQYF. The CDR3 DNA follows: TGTGCCAGCAGTTTACCCGGGGAGACCCAGTACTTC.

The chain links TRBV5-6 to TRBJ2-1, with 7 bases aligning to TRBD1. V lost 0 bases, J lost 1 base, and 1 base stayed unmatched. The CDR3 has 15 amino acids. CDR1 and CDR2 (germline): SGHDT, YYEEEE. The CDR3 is CASSLGTGSYNEQFF. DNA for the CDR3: TGTGCCAGCAGCTTGGGGACAGGTTCCTACAATGAGCAGTTCTTC.

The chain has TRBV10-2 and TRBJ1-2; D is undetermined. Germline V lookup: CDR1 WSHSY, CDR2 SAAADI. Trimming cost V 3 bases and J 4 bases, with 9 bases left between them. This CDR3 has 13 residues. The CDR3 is CASSDPAGYGYTF. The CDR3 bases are TGCGCCAGCAGTGATCCGGCGGGCTATGGCTACACCTTC.

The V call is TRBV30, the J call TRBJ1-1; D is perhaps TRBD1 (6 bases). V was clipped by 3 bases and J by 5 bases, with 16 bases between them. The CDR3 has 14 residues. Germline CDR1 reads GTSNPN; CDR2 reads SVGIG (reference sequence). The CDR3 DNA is TGTGCCTGGAGAACGAGACAGGTGAGGACTGAAGCTTTCTTT. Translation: CAWRTRQVRTEAFF.

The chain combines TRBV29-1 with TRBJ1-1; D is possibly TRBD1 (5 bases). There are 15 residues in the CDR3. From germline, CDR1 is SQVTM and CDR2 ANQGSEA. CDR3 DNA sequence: TGCAGAGTCGGCCGGGGGGGTGTCGGGAACACTGAAGCTTTCTTT. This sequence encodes CRVGRGGVGNTEAFF.

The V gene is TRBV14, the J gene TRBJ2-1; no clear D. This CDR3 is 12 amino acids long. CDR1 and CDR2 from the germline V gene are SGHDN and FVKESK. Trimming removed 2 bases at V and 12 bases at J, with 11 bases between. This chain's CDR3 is CASSQSVAGQFF. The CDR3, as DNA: TGTGCCAGCAGCCAATCTGTGGCAGGGCAGTTCTTC.

For the CDR3, the DNA is TGTGCCAGCAGCAAAGGGACAGGGCCCCTCTATGGCTACACCTTC. It encodes CASSKGTGPLYGYTF. This chain joins TRBV21-1 and TRBJ1-2; the table's D gene call, TRBD1, was not cross checked with the DNA. TRBV21-1 is an annotated pseudogene. This CDR3 is 15 amino acids long.

The CDR3 spells CASSLTGLGEKLFF. As DNA, the CDR3 is TGTGCCAGCAGCCTGACAGGGTTGGGTGAAAAACTGTTTTTT. The rearrangement joins TRBV7-6 to TRBJ1-4; 7 bases are shared with TRBD1. The germline CDR1 and CDR2 sequences are SGHVS and FNYEAQ. With V trimmed by 5 bases and J by 7 bases, 7 bases remained unmatched. The CDR3 length is 14 residues.

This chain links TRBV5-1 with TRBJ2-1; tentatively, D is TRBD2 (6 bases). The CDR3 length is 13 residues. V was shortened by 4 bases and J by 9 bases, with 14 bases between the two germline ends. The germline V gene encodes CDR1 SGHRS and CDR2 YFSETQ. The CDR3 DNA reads TGCGCCAGCAGCGATAAGCGACTAGGTGAGCAGTTCTTC. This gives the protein CASSDKRLGEQFF.

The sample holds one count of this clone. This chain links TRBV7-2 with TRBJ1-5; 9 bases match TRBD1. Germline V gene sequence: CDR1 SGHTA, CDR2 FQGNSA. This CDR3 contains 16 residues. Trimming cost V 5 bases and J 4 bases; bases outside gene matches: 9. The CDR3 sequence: CASSVAGTGNNQPQHF. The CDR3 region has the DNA TGTGCCAGCAGCGTGGCCGGGACAGGGAATAATCAGCCCCAGCATTTT.

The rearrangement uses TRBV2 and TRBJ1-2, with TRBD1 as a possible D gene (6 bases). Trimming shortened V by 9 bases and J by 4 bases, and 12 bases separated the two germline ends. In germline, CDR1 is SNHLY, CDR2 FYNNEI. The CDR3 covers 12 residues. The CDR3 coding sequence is TGTGCCAGACAGGGTTTAAGCTATGGCTACACCTTC. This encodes CARQGLSYGYTF.

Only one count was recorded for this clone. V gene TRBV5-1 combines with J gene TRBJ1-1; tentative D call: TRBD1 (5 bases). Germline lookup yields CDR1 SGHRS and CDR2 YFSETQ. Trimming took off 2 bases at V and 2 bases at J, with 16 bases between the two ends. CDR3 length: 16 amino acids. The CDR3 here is CASSFLPRGINTEAFF. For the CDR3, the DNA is TGCGCCAGCAGCTTTCTTCCCCGGGGGATCAACACTGAAGCTTTCTTT. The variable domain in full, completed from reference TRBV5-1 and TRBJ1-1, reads KAGVTQTPRYLIKTRGQQVTLSCSPISGHRSVSWYQQTPGQGLQFLFEYFSETQRNKGNFPGRFSGRQFSNSRSEMNVSTLELGDSALYLCASSFLPRGINTEAFFGQGTRLTVV.

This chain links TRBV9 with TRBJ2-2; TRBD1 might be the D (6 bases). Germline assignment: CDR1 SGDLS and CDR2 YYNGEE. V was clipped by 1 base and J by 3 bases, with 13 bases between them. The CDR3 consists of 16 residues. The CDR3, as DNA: TGTGCCAGCAGCGTACGGCAGGGGACCTACACCGGGGAGCTGTTTTTT. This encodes CASSVRQGTYTGELFF.

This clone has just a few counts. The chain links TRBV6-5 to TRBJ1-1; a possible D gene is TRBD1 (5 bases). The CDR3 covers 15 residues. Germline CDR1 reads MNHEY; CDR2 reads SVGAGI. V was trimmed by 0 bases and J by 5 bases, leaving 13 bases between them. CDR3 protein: CASSYSPGVGTEAFF. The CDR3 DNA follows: TGTGCCAGCAGTTACTCGCCGGGGGTGGGGACTGAAGCTTTCTTT.

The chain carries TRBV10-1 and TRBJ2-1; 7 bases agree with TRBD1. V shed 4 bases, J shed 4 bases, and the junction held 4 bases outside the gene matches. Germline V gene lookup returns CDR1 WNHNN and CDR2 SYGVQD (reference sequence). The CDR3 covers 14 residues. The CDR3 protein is CASSGGQTYNEQFF. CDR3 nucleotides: TGCGCCAGCAGTGGGGGACAGACATACAATGAGCAGTTCTTC.

As DNA, the CDR3 is TGCAGCGTGGACAGGGCTGAAGAGACCCAGTACTTC. It specifies CSVDRAEETQYF. The chain links TRBV29-1 to TRBJ2-5; 8 bases match TRBD1. The CDR3 runs 12 residues. CDR1 SQVTM and CDR2 ANQGSEA come from the germline V gene. V lost 6 bases to trimming and J lost 3 bases; unmatched junction nucleotides: 3.

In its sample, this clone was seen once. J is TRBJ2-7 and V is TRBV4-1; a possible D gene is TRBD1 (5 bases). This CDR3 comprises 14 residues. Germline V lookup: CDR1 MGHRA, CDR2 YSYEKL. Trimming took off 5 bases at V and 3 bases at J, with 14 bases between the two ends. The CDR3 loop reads CASSTSGRVYEQYF. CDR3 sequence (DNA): TGCGCCAGCAGCACCTCGGGCAGGGTCTACGAGCAGTACTTC.

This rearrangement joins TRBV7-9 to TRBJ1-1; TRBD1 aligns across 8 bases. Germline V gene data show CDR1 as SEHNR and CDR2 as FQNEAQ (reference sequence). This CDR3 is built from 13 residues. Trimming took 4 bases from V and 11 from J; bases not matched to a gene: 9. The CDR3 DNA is TGTGCCAGCAGCTCATCAGGGGGCGCAGATGCTTTCTTT. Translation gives CASSSSGGADAFF.

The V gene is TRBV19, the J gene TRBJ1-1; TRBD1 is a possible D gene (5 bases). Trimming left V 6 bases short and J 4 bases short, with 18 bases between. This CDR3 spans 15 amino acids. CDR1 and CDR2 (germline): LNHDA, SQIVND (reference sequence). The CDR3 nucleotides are TGTGCCAGTAGCCGGAACGACGGGGGTGGCACTGAAGCTTTCTTT. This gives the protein CASSRNDGGGTEAFF.

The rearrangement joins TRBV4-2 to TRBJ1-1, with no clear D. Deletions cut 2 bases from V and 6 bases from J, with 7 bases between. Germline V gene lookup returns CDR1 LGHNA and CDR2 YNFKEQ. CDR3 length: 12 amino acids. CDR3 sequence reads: CASSQMGSEAFF. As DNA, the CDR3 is TGTGCCAGCAGCCAAATGGGCTCTGAAGCTTTCTTT.

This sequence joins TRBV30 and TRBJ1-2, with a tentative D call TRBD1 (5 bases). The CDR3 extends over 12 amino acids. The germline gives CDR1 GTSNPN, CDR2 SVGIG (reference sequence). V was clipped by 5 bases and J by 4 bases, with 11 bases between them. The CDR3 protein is CAWSMGLYGYTF. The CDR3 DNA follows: TGTGCCTGGTCGATGGGACTCTATGGCTACACCTTC.

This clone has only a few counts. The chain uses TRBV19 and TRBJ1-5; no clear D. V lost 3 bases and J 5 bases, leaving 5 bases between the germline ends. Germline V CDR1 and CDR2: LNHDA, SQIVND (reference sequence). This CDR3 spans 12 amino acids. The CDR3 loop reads CASSILDQPQHF. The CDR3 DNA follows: TGTGCCAGTAGTATTTTAGATCAGCCCCAGCATTTT.